These 27 T cell receptor beta chains originate from one sample sequenced in a study of blood T cell repertoires in COVID-19. The method was immunoSEQ multiplex PCR; TCRdb's version includes in-frame clones alone and lacks a portion of them. This sample has around 190,000 clones, with roughly 82% found just once. The sequencing sample was made of peripheral blood. These receptors were taken from a human donor in a cohort sampled during active COVID-19.

The V gene is TRBV3-1 (or the pseudogene TRBV3-2), the J gene TRBJ2-5, with TRBD2 identical over 12 bases. The CDR3 is 18 amino acids. Germline CDR1 and CDR2: LGHDT and YNNKEL (reference sequence). With V trimmed by 3 bases and J by 6 bases, 14 bases remained unmatched. The CDR3, as DNA: TGTGCCAGCAGCCAGGGACTAGCGGGCGGTTCCCTCATCAAGACCCAGTACTTC. Translated, it gives CASSQGLAGGSLIKTQYF.

This clone has more than one count but fewer than ten. The chain uses TRBV6-4 and TRBJ2-7, with D perhaps matching TRBD1 (7 bases). Germline CDR1 MRHNA, CDR2 SNTAGT. This CDR3 comprises 15 residues. V shed 11 bases and J shed 1 base, with 21 bases lying between them. This chain's CDR3 is CAPKGGRGFSYEQYF. The CDR3, as DNA: TGTGCCCCCAAGGGGGGCAGGGGGTTTTCCTACGAGCAGTACTTC.

The J gene is TRBJ2-3, the V gene TRBV27; the D gene is possibly TRBD2 (6 bases). V was shortened by 3 bases and J by 6 bases, with 16 bases between the two germline ends. Germline V gene lookup returns CDR1 MNHEY and CDR2 SMNVEV (reference sequence). The CDR3 has 15 amino acids. The CDR3 nucleotides are TGTGCCAGCAGTTTTCTTTGGGAGGTGCGGGATACGCAGTATTTT. It specifies CASSFLWEVRDTQYF.

The CDR3 loop is CASSQRTGTYEQYF. The CDR3 nucleotides are TGTGCCAGCAGCCAAAGGACAGGGACCTACGAGCAGTACTTC. The chain is built from TRBV3-1 (or the pseudogene TRBV3-2) and TRBJ2-7, with 8 positions matching TRBD1. This CDR3 has 14 residues. Germline CDR1 LGHDT, CDR2 YNNKEL (reference sequence). J gave up 2 bases and V 2 bases, and 2 bases lay outside the gene matches.

V is TRBV29-1 and J is TRBJ1-3, with unresolved D. The CDR3 sequence is 14 residues long. Germline CDR1 reads SQVTM; CDR2 reads ANQGSEA. V was trimmed by 3 bases and J by 0 bases, leaving 9 bases between them. The CDR3 DNA follows: TGCAGCGTTGACAACAGAACCTCTGGAAACACCATATATTTT. Protein: CSVDNRTSGNTIYF.

Points on this clone: At the DNA level, this CDR3 is encoded by other sequences in the same sample as well. The V and J genes are TRBV9 and TRBJ2-1; D call uncertain. With 0 bases removed from V and 0 bases from J, the gap between germline ends came to 7 bases. There are 15 residues in the CDR3. Germline values: CDR1 SGDLS, CDR2 YYNGEE. The CDR3 protein is CASSVGSSSYNEQFF. The CDR3 DNA reads as TGTGCCAGCAGCGTAGGTAGTAGCTCCTACAATGAGCAGTTCTTC.

This clone has just a few counts. V gene TRBV5-6 combines with J gene TRBJ2-1; 10 nucleotides align to TRBD2. The germline V gene has CDR1 SGHDT and CDR2 YYEEEE. The V gene end was trimmed by 7 bases and the J gene end by 7 bases; junction bases not matched to a gene: 5. The length of the CDR3 is 13 residues. The CDR3 coding sequence is TGTGCCAGCGGCATACTAGCGGGGAATGAGCAGTTCTTC. This translates into CASGILAGNEQFF.

The chain links TRBV4-1 to TRBJ1-5; D gene unclear. Germline lookup yields CDR1 MGHRA and CDR2 YSYEKL. V was cut by 0 bases and J by 2 bases, with 5 bases left in between. There are 14 residues in the CDR3. The CDR3 DNA reads as TGCGCCAGCAGCCAAGATCAGGGCAATCAGCCCCAGCATTTT. Its protein is CASSQDQGNQPQHF.

J is TRBJ1-1 and V is TRBV7-8, with D perhaps TRBD1 (5 bases). V lost 4 bases and J lost 5, with 11 bases in between. The length of the CDR3 is 13 residues. Germline lookup yields CDR1 SGHVS and CDR2 FQNEAQ. CDR3 protein: CASSSDGGTEAFF. CDR3 DNA: TGTGCCAGCAGCTCCGACGGGGGGACTGAAGCTTTCTTT. The full variable domain, rest sourced from reference TRBV7-8 and TRBJ1-1, is GAGVSQSPRYKVAKRGQDVALRCDPISGHVSLFWYQQALGQGPEFLTYFQNEAQLDKSGLPSDRFFAERPEGSVSTLKIQRTQQEDSAVYLCASSSDGGTEAFFGQGTRLTVV.

The V gene is TRBV4-2, the J gene TRBJ2-2; 14 bases match TRBD2. The CDR3 has 16 amino acids. The trim removed 4 bases at V and 7 bases at J, leaving 5 bases unmatched. The germline gives CDR1 LGHNA, CDR2 YNFKEQ. CDR3 in amino acids: CASSPTSGRADGELFF. The CDR3 nucleotides read TGTGCCAGCAGCCCGACTAGCGGGAGGGCCGACGGGGAGCTGTTTTTT.

The chain links TRBV12-5 to TRBJ2-7, with 10 positions matching TRBD2. The CDR3 is made up of 14 amino acids. V dropped 8 bases and J dropped 4; count of bases not matched to a gene: 8. Germline CDR1 reads LGHNT; CDR2 reads FRNRAP. The CDR3, as DNA: TGTGCTAGTAAGGACAGCGGGAGGGGATACGAGCAGTACTTC. Translation: CASKDSGRGYEQYF.

This clone was seen once. This chain uses TRBV30 with TRBJ1-1, with 7 nucleotides matching TRBD1. Germline trimming cut 8 bases from V and 0 bases from J; bases unmatched to any gene: 12. Per the germline V gene, CDR1 is GTSNPN and CDR2 is SVGIG (reference sequence). There are 15 residues in the CDR3. The CDR3 region is CATSRGQSMNTEAFF. DNA of the CDR3: TGTGCCACAAGTCGGGGACAGAGCATGAACACTGAAGCTTTCTTT.

The chain employs TRBV19 and TRBJ2-7; 8 bases match TRBD2. The trim removed 5 bases at V and 5 bases at J, leaving 14 bases unmatched. Germline-derived CDR1 and CDR2 are LNHDA and SQIVND (reference sequence). CDR3 length: 16 residues. The CDR3 DNA follows: TGTGCCAGTAGTGTGGTAGCGGGGACCTTCGGGGACGAGCAGTACTTC. It translates to CASSVVAGTFGDEQYF.

This chain uses TRBV27 with TRBJ2-7; TRBD1 matches at 9 bases. The CDR3 runs 15 residues. CDR1 and CDR2 from the germline V gene are MNHEY and SMNVEV (reference sequence). V lost 7 bases to trimming and J lost 3 bases; unmatched junction nucleotides: 10. This CDR3 is CASKPYRGLFYEQYF. The CDR3 bases are TGTGCCAGCAAACCATACAGGGGGCTTTTCTACGAGCAGTACTTC.

This chain links TRBV5-1 with TRBJ2-7; maybe TRBD2 (5 bases). The V and J ends lost 5 bases and 2 bases respectively, with 8 bases between them. Germline assignment: CDR1 SGHRS and CDR2 YFSETQ. This CDR3 is 12 amino acids long. The CDR3 is CASRTGTYEQYF. The CDR3 nucleotides read TGCGCCAGCAGAACGGGGACCTACGAGCAGTACTTC. The whole variable domain, remainder taken from reference TRBV5-1 and TRBJ2-7, is KAGVTQTPRYLIKTRGQQVTLSCSPISGHRSVSWYQQTPGQGLQFLFEYFSETQRNKGNFPGRFSGRQFSNSRSEMNVSTLELGDSALYLCASRTGTYEQYFGPGTRLTVT.

A few counts support this clone. The chain recombines TRBV4-1 with TRBJ1-1; TRBD1 matches at 8 bases. The CDR3 totals 16 residues. The germline CDR1 and CDR2 sequences are MGHRA and YSYEKL. Trimming at V came to 0 bases and at J to 4 bases, leaving 7 bases not matched to a gene. CDR3 region: CASSQDLARGRTEAFF. Written as DNA, the CDR3 is TGCGCCAGCAGCCAAGATCTGGCCAGGGGGCGCACTGAAGCTTTCTTT.

The rearrangement links TRBV7-8 to TRBJ2-1, with a possible D match to TRBD2 (6 bases). The germline V and J ends were trimmed by 5 bases and 9 bases, with 11 bases remaining between them. Germline V gene data show CDR1 as SGHVS and CDR2 as FQNEAQ. The CDR3 runs to 12 residues. The CDR3 region has the DNA TGTGCCAGCAGCCTGTTGGGGGGTGAGCAGTTCTTC. The encoded protein is CASSLLGGEQFF.

This rearrangement joins TRBV11-2 to TRBJ1-6; D is uncertain. The germline V and J ends were trimmed by 1 base and 8 bases, with 9 bases remaining between them. This CDR3 has 14 residues. From germline, CDR1 is SGHAT and CDR2 FQNNGV. The CDR3 DNA sequence: TGTGCCAGCAGCTTAGGGGCATACTATTCACCCCTCCACTTT. Translation: CASSLGAYYSPLHF. The entire variable domain, with the rest obtained from reference TRBV11-2 and TRBJ1-6, is as follows: EAGVAQSPRYKIIEKRQSVAFWCNPISGHATLYWYQQILGQGPKLLIQFQNNGVVDDSQLPKDRFSAERLKGVDSTLKIQPAKLEDSAVYLCASSLGAYYSPLHFGNGTRLTVT.

The chain uses TRBV6-6 and TRBJ1-3; TRBD1 matches 11 bases. The length of the CDR3 is 16 residues. Germline loops: CDR1 MNHNY, CDR2 SVGAGI (reference sequence). Losses at the gene ends were 4 bases for V and 3 bases for J; bases not matched to a gene: 5. The CDR3 nucleotides are TGTGCCAGCAGTTCGCGGGACAGGGGGTATGGAAACACCATATATTTT. It encodes CASSSRDRGYGNTIYF.

The chain recombines TRBV10-3 with TRBJ2-1; 11 bases agree with TRBD2. The CDR3 loop spans 15 amino acids. V shed 3 bases, J shed 3 bases, and the junction held 1 base outside the gene matches. Looked up from germline, CDR1 is ENHRY and CDR2 is SYGVKD. CDR3 sequence reads: CAISDTSGGYNEQFF. CDR3 nucleotides: TGTGCCATCAGTGACACTAGCGGGGGCTACAATGAGCAGTTCTTC.

This clone was found a few times. The V and J genes are TRBV28 and TRBJ2-4; 8 bases align to TRBD1. Germline V gene data show CDR1 as MDHEN and CDR2 as SYDVKM. The V and J ends lost 2 bases and 7 bases, in that order; junction bases with no gene match: 1. The CDR3 consists of 13 residues. The CDR3 region is CASSLRQGNIQYF. DNA of the CDR3: TGTGCCAGCAGTTTAAGACAGGGGAACATTCAGTACTTC.

The sample holds a few counts of this clone. The V gene is TRBV20-1, the J gene TRBJ2-1; 14 bases line up with TRBD2. V was clipped by 3 bases and J by 7 bases; unmatched bases: 5. The CDR3 is 15 residues long. Germline V gene sequence: CDR1 DFQATT, CDR2 SNEGSKA (reference sequence). The CDR3 here is CSASKGTSGSNEQFF. The DNA of the CDR3 is TGCAGTGCTAGTAAAGGGACTAGCGGGAGTAATGAGCAGTTCTTC.

This clone was observed a few times. The chain carries TRBV2 and TRBJ1-2, with D perhaps matching TRBD1 (6 bases). This CDR3 has 15 residues. CDR1 SNHLY and CDR2 FYNNEI come from the germline V gene. V lost 2 bases to trimming and J lost 6 bases, with 16 bases between them. In DNA form, the CDR3 reads TGTGCCAGCAGTGAAACCAGGGCAGGGGACGATGGCTACACCTTC. Translated, it gives CASSETRAGDDGYTF.

For the CDR3, the DNA is TGTGCCTGGAGTGGCCCGACACTTTCTTTCTTT. Encoded protein: CAWSGPTLSFF. The V and J genes are TRBV30 and TRBJ1-1, with D unclear. The V gene's germline CDR1 is GTSNPN and CDR2 SVGIG (reference sequence). This CDR3 has 11 residues. Trimming took 1 base from V and 12 from J, leaving 12 bases between them.

In its sample, this clone was seen once. The chain links TRBV18 to TRBJ2-7, with D possibly matching TRBD1 (7 bases). The germline CDR1 and CDR2 sequences are KGHSH and LQKENI. The germline V and J ends were trimmed by 6 bases and 4 bases, with 16 bases remaining between them. The CDR3 has 14 residues. The CDR3 bases are TGTGCCAGCTCCCACCTGGAGGGGGCTTACGAGCAGTACTTC. The encoded protein is CASSHLEGAYEQYF.

V gene TRBV4-1 combines with J gene TRBJ2-7, with D possibly TRBD1 on 6 matching bases. This CDR3 region has 16 residues. V lost 1 base and J lost 2, with 15 bases in between. From germline, CDR1 is MGHRA and CDR2 YSYEKL. The CDR3 loop is CASSQVDRMVTYEQYF. In nucleotides, the CDR3 is TGCGCCAGCAGCCAAGTTGACAGGATGGTAACCTACGAGCAGTACTTC.

V and J are TRBV2 and TRBJ2-3; 9 nucleotides match TRBD2. With 8 bases clipped from V and 6 bases from J, the junction kept 18 bases outside the gene matches. CDR1 is SNHLY, CDR2 FYNNEI, per germline. The CDR3 covers 17 residues. The CDR3 DNA reads TGTGCCAGCGTTATACAAGGGCTAGCGGGACGGGGGGATACGCAGTATTTT. Protein product: CASVIQGLAGRGDTQYF.